In this sample, the clone carrying this T cell receptor beta chain turned up a few times. What it binds is unknown. At one boundary the junction diverges from the germline segment, which might be a read error. The data were obtained in a study of beta chain features in type 1 diabetes. In the study overall: All samples together contributed some 100,000,000 sorted cells for examination. Study-level findings and limits: Among patients with Type 1 diabetes, TCRB CDR3s were moderately but significantly shorter in every one of the four CD4+ subsets. Naive, central memory and regulatory TCRB repertoires appeared more similar among patients than healthy donors. Shorter templates may be favored by PCR, equally so in patients and controls.

CD45RO/CCR7/CD25/CD127/CD95/CD27 separated CD4+ naive, central memory, regulatory and stem cell-like memory cells by sorting. The CDR3 is 15 residues long. In germline, CDR1 is PRHDT, CDR2 FYEKMQ (reference sequence). The isolated RNA, all of it, was reverse transcribed, so expressed TCRB transcripts were what got sequenced. The method was immunoSEQ multiplex PCR; TCRdb's version includes in-frame clones alone and lacks a portion of them. The repertoire has more than 250,000 clones, about 13% of them found once; the top ten carry 0.015% to 0.02%. The source is a man aged 30 to 39 with type 1 diabetes. The sample comprised naive CD4+ T cells from blood. This chain uses TRBV13 with TRBJ2-1; TRBD2 agrees at 8 bases. Written as DNA, the CDR3 is TGTGCCAGCAGCCTAGGGACTAGGAAGAGCGATGAGCAGTTCTTC. Its translation: CASSLGTRKSDEQFF.